Following are 25 T cell receptor beta chains from one sample sequenced in a study of blood T cell repertoires in COVID-19. Using immunoSEQ multiplex PCR, the repertoire was profiled, and TCRdb retains in-frame clones only, with some absent. Of about 92,000 clones in the sample, 85% were seen once. Sequenced: peripheral blood. These receptors were taken from an elderly man with acute or convalescent COVID-19.

This rearrangement joins TRBV19 to TRBJ1-1; D is unresolved. Germline loops: CDR1 LNHDA, CDR2 SQIVND (reference sequence). CDR3 length equals 16 residues. The V end was cut by 6 bases, the J end by 0 bases, with 17 bases between. The CDR3 nucleotides are TGTGCCAGTAGAACAGACACCAGATTCATGAACACTGAAGCTTTCTTT. Protein sequence: CASRTDTRFMNTEAFF.

The chain has TRBV28 and TRBJ2-2, with D perhaps TRBD2 (5 bases). The length of the CDR3 is 15 residues. Looked up from germline, CDR1 is MDHEN and CDR2 is SYDVKM. V shed 5 bases and J shed 4 bases, with 14 bases lying between them. CDR3: CASSRGSMFTGELFF. As DNA, the CDR3 is TGTGCCAGCAGTCGGGGATCTATGTTCACCGGGGAGCTGTTTTTT.

This clone was seen only once. This chain connects TRBV15 to TRBJ1-5; possible D gene TRBD1, 6 bases. Per germline, CDR1 LNHNV and CDR2 YYDKDF (reference sequence). The CDR3 runs to 14 residues. Trimming pared 2 bases from V and 6 bases from J, leaving 11 bases between. This chain's CDR3 is CATSRTGSGQPQHF. The CDR3 coding sequence is TGTGCCACCAGCAGAACAGGGTCAGGTCAGCCCCAGCATTTT.

This clone came up once. CDR3 amino acids: CASSELERITYNEQFF. The CDR3 bases are TGTGCCAGCAGTGAATTGGAGCGGATTACCTACAATGAGCAGTTCTTC. V usage is TRBV6-1 and J usage is TRBJ2-1; TRBD2 might be the D (5 bases). The germline CDR1 and CDR2 sequences are MNHNS and SASEGT. This CDR3 contains 16 residues. The V end lost 2 bases, the J end lost 2 bases, and 13 bases lay between the germline ends.

This rearrangement joins TRBV11-3 to TRBJ2-1, with TRBD2 matching 7 bases. CDR1 SGHNT and CDR2 YENEEA come from the germline V gene. With V trimmed by 6 bases and J by 9 bases, 5 bases remained unmatched. The CDR3 runs to 12 residues. As DNA, the CDR3 is TGTGCCAGCAGTTTGACTAGCCGTGAGCAGTTCTTC. Translated, it gives CASSLTSREQFF.

This chain uses TRBV18 with TRBJ1-3; TRBD1 is a possible D gene (6 bases). Germline assignment: CDR1 KGHSH and CDR2 LQKENI. The CDR3 length is 17 residues. V gave up 3 bases and J gave up 2 bases, with 17 bases separating them. The CDR3 coding sequence is TGTGCCAGCTCACCGGTGAGGGCAGGGGACCCTGGAAACACCATATATTTT. It translates to CASSPVRAGDPGNTIYF.

The chain combines TRBV28 with TRBJ2-1; TRBD1 agrees at 7 bases. This CDR3 has 15 amino acids. Looked up from germline, CDR1 is MDHEN and CDR2 is SYDVKM. The V gene end was trimmed by 6 bases and the J gene end by 4 bases; junction bases not matched to a gene: 9. In nucleotides, the CDR3 is TGTGCCAGCAGCTATCGGGACAGACTTTACAATGAGCAGTTCTTC. This encodes CASSYRDRLYNEQFF.

This clone was counted a single time. This rearrangement joins TRBV2 to TRBJ2-7; a possible D gene is TRBD1 (6 bases). Germline CDR1 and CDR2: SNHLY and FYNNEI. V lost 6 bases, J lost 0 bases, and 18 bases lay in between. The CDR3 totals 16 residues. This CDR3 is CASSSTGLGSSYEQYF. The CDR3 nucleotides are TGTGCCAGCAGCTCGACAGGTTTGGGTAGCTCCTACGAGCAGTACTTC. Filled out from reference TRBV2 and TRBJ2-7, the complete variable domain reads EPEVTQTPSHQVTQMGQEVILRCVPISNHLYFYWYRQILGQKVEFLVSFYNNEISEKSEIFDDQFSVERPDGSNFTLKIRSTKLEDSAMYFCASSSTGLGSSYEQYFGPGTRLTVT.

The V call is TRBV30, the J call TRBJ1-2; 7 positions agree with TRBD1. CDR3 length: 13 residues. Germline V gives CDR1 GTSNPN, CDR2 SVGIG (reference sequence). The V gene end was trimmed by 3 bases and the J gene end by 7 bases; junction bases not matched to a gene: 8. Here the CDR3 reads CAWRPQGLGGYTF. CDR3 sequence (DNA): TGTGCCTGGAGACCACAGGGGTTGGGTGGCTACACCTTC.

The chain couples TRBV9 to TRBJ1-1, with D maybe TRBD1 (5 bases). This CDR3 spans 14 amino acids. CDR1 is SGDLS, CDR2 YYNGEE, per germline. Trimming cost V 3 bases and J 1 base, with 10 bases left between them. CDR3: CASSEDDRNTEAFF. CDR3 DNA sequence: TGTGCCAGCAGCGAAGACGACAGGAACACTGAAGCTTTCTTT.

V usage is TRBV28 and J usage is TRBJ2-5; 7 bases fit TRBD2. The CDR3 sequence is 14 residues long. Germline V gene data show CDR1 as MDHEN and CDR2 as SYDVKM. Losses at the gene ends were 6 bases for V and 4 bases for J; bases not matched to a gene: 8. The CDR3 sequence: CASSRREEGETQYF. The CDR3 bases are TGTGCCAGCAGCCGCCGGGAGGAGGGAGAGACCCAGTACTTC.

This clone was counted at least ten times. The V and J genes are TRBV2 and TRBJ1-5; D is uncertain. The V and J ends lost 6 bases and 5 bases respectively, with 8 bases between them. This CDR3 comprises 12 residues. CDR1 is SNHLY and CDR2 is FYNNEI in the germline V gene. CDR3 sequence reads: CASRGSYQPQHF. In DNA, the CDR3 is TGTGCCAGCAGGGGCAGTTATCAGCCCCAGCATTTT.

This clone is a singleton in its sample. This sequence joins TRBV5-4 and TRBJ2-5; 7 positions agree with TRBD2. The CDR3 contains 15 residues. Germline CDR1 reads SGHNT; CDR2 reads YYREEE (reference sequence). V was pared by 5 bases and J by 4 bases, with 11 bases of the junction left unmatched. The CDR3 loop is CASSSPTSWGETQYF. The CDR3 DNA sequence: TGTGCCAGCAGTTCCCCGACTAGCTGGGGAGAGACCCAGTACTTC.

The chain joins TRBV6-6 to TRBJ2-1, with 12 bases aligning to TRBD2. The CDR3 loop spans 19 amino acids. The germline V gene has CDR1 MNHNY and CDR2 SVGAGI (reference sequence). V shed 6 bases, J shed 0 bases, and the junction held 12 bases outside the gene matches. CDR3 sequence reads: CASSSGTSGPASSYNEQFF. Written as DNA, the CDR3 is TGTGCCAGCAGCTCCGGGACTAGCGGGCCGGCGAGCTCCTACAATGAGCAGTTCTTC.

The chain joins TRBV7-9 to TRBJ1-1; D possibly corresponds to TRBD1 (6 bases). V was shortened by 6 bases and J by 2 bases, with 10 bases between the two germline ends. The germline gives CDR1 SEHNR, CDR2 FQNEAQ (reference sequence). This CDR3 comprises 13 residues. The CDR3 DNA reads TGTGCCAGCAGTCGGACAGCCAACACTGAAGCTTTCTTT. Its protein is CASSRTANTEAFF. Based on the CDR3 plus reference TRBV7-9 and TRBJ1-1, the full variable domain is DTGVSQNPRHKITKRGQNVTFRCDPISEHNRLYWYRQTLGQGPEFLTYFQNEAQLEKSRLLSDRFSAERPKGSFSTLEIQRTEQGDSAMYLCASSRTANTEAFFGQGTRLTVV.

This clone was counted between two and nine times. This chain joins TRBV6-5 and TRBJ2-5; D is perhaps TRBD2 (6 bases). V was cut by 6 bases and J by 3 bases, with 11 bases left in between. The CDR3 contains 13 residues. The germline V gene encodes CDR1 MNHEY and CDR2 SVGAGI. The CDR3 loop is CASRPGLKETQYF. The CDR3 DNA follows: TGTGCCAGCAGACCGGGACTTAAAGAGACCCAGTACTTC.

This clone was recorded only once. The chain joins TRBV19 to TRBJ2-1, with 8 bases fitting TRBD2. The CDR3 covers 16 residues. The V gene end was trimmed by 10 bases and the J gene end by 2 bases; junction bases not matched to a gene: 13. The germline V gene has CDR1 LNHDA and CDR2 SQIVND (reference sequence). The CDR3 loop is CAIGASGPGTYNEQFF. The CDR3 DNA reads as TGTGCCATCGGGGCTAGCGGGCCGGGCACCTACAATGAGCAGTTCTTC.

The chain recombines TRBV5-6 with TRBJ2-2; 9 bases agree with TRBD2. This CDR3 comprises 19 residues. Germline lookup yields CDR1 SGHDT and CDR2 YYEEEE. Trimming cost V 4 bases and J 5 bases; bases outside gene matches: 18. The CDR3 DNA follows: TGTGCCAGCAGCCTAGACAGGGTTTCGTCTAGCGGGGAAACCGGGGAGCTGTTTTTT. Protein sequence: CASSLDRVSSSGETGELFF.

The V gene is TRBV5-6, the J gene TRBJ2-2; TRBD1 might be the D (5 bases). The V end was cut by 5 bases, the J end by 6 bases, with 17 bases between. This CDR3 region has 15 residues. Germline lookup yields CDR1 SGHDT and CDR2 YYEEEE. DNA of the CDR3: TGTGCCAGCAGTGCAGGAGCAGGGTGGGCCGGGGAGCTGTTTTTT. Translation: CASSAGAGWAGELFF.

The rearrangement uses TRBV1 and TRBJ2-5; the D call in the table, TRBD1, was not verified against the DNA. TRBV1 is classified as a pseudogene. This CDR3 is 17 amino acids long. The DNA of the CDR3 is TGCACCAGCAGCCAAGATCCGAAGGTAGTGGACAAAGAGACCCAGTACTTC. The encoded protein is CTSSQDPKVVDKETQYF.

This chain links TRBV30 with TRBJ2-7, with TRBD2 identical over 9 bases. With 4 bases clipped from V and 7 bases from J, the junction kept 8 bases outside the gene matches. CDR3 size: 13 residues. In germline, CDR1 is GTSNPN, CDR2 SVGIG (reference sequence). CDR3 sequence (DNA): TGTGCCTGGACTGAAGATGCGGGAGGGGAGCAGTACTTC. As protein: CAWTEDAGGEQYF.

V gene TRBV6-5 combines with J gene TRBJ2-1; the match to TRBD2 covers 7 bases. The length of the CDR3 is 13 residues. CDR1 and CDR2 from the germline V gene are MNHEY and SVGAGI. V shed 1 base and J 9 bases; nucleotides not matched to a gene: 3. CDR3 nucleotide sequence: TGTGCCAGCAGTTACTTAACGGGAGGTGAGCAGTTCTTC. Amino acids: CASSYLTGGEQFF.

The rearrangement uses TRBV7-3 and TRBJ2-1; 7 nucleotides agree with TRBD1. V gave up 1 base and J gave up 0 bases; unmatched junction bases: 0. Germline V gene lookup returns CDR1 SGHTA and CDR2 FQGTGA. This CDR3 is 15 amino acids long. As DNA, the CDR3 is TGTGCCAGCAGCTTAAACAGGGGCTCCTACAATGAGCAGTTCTTC. Translation gives CASSLNRGSYNEQFF.

This clone has just one count. The gene calls are TRBV7-2 and TRBJ1-5; perhaps TRBD1 as D (5 bases). V lost 6 bases and J lost 2, with 17 bases in between. The CDR3 sequence is 16 residues long. In germline, CDR1 is SGHTA, CDR2 FQGNSA. The CDR3 spells CASRQTGGFGNQPQHF. The CDR3 DNA follows: TGTGCCAGCAGACAAACGGGGGGTTTCGGCAATCAGCCCCAGCATTTT.

This chain joins TRBV10-3 and TRBJ2-2, with 11 bases matching TRBD2. This CDR3 is 15 amino acids long. The germline CDR1 and CDR2 sequences are ENHRY and SYGVKD. J gave up 5 bases and V 10 bases, and 9 bases lay outside the gene matches. Here the CDR3 reads CATVAGGSNTGELFF. CDR3 nucleotide sequence: TGTGCCACCGTAGCGGGAGGGTCTAATACCGGGGAGCTGTTTTTT.